This T cell receptor (beta chain) was obtained from a study of T cell responses to AZD1222 COVID-19 vaccine. Study-level points and caveats: Possibly, clonal diversity was underestimated; donors were largely white British and included more females. Following two doses of AZD1222, Spike-specific TCR breadth and depth rose.

Clones were read by immunoSEQ multiplex PCR, and TCRdb kept only the in-frame ones, dropping some. The repertoire holds 150,000 to 200,000 clones, with 90% to 95% as singletons. In regard to this clone: Its antigen is currently unknown.

After removal of 6 bases from V and 6 bases from J, the junction contained 18 bases not matched to a gene. The CDR3 has 17 amino acids. Germline V gene lookup returns CDR1 SGHAT and CDR2 FQNNGV. This TCR derives from an adult in good health. The sample in question was peripheral blood, obtained on day 0 of AZD1222 vaccination. The chain links TRBV11-2 to TRBJ1-1, with 8 bases matching TRBD1. The CDR3 loop is CASRHPTGEFGLPEAFF. CDR3 in DNA: TGTGCCAGCAGGCACCCGACAGGGGAGTTTGGGTTGCCTGAAGCTTTCTTT.